This T cell receptor (beta chain) emerged from a study of blood T cell repertoires in COVID-19. Turning to the study itself: Acute and convalescent COVID-19 samples came from the United States, Italy and Spain. In each case, the material was cDNA or gDNA derived from T cells, B-cell-depleted T cells, or PBMCs.

Authors' data handling: For nucleated cells, counts were estimated from reference gene primer amplification. Profiled with immunoSEQ multiplex PCR; TCRdb holds only in-frame clones, not every one. V, J and clone size are taken as reported in that table, and D and trimming were inferred from the DNA itself. The profile shows approximately 210,000 clones, about four fifths of them singletons. The sample was peripheral blood. The TCR sequence derives from a woman aged 70 to 79 with active or convalescent COVID-19.

Written as DNA, the CDR3 is TGTGCCAGTAGTATAGGGGGGCACAGGGGGCGAATTTATGGCTACACCTTC. Protein product: CASSIGGHRGRIYGYTF. The chain combines TRBV19 with TRBJ1-2; 9 positions match TRBD1. The trim removed 1 base at V and 5 bases at J, leaving 11 bases unmatched. The V gene's germline CDR1 is LNHDA and CDR2 SQIVND (reference sequence). The CDR3 is made up of 17 amino acids.